Following are 15 T cell receptor beta chains from one sample sequenced in a study of a mutant IDH1 vaccine in newly diagnosed glioma. The protocol was immunoSEQ multiplex PCR, while the TCRdb copy is restricted to in-frame clones and leaves out a portion. The sample records around 55,000 clones, around 80% being singletons. These receptors' antigens are unknown. Time point in this sample: week 23, last vaccination. The content of each vaccine dose was 300 ug of mutant IDH1 20-mer peptide, and topical imiquimod accompanied it. The specimen was PBMCs, collected from a glioma patient whose treatment included an IDH1 peptide vaccine. Every receptor here comes from a man aged 35-49 years with glioma.

The chain uses TRBV5-1 and TRBJ1-2; D may be TRBD1 (6 bases). CDR3 length equals 16 residues. V lost 0 bases and J lost 6, with 18 bases in between. Germline CDR1 reads SGHRS; CDR2 reads YFSETQ. In nucleotides, the CDR3 is TGCGCCAGCAGCTTGGAGCCGGACAGATCGCTCCATGGCTACACCTTC. Its translation is CASSLEPDRSLHGYTF.

The CDR3 spells CASSPRGTGDNSPLHF. The DNA of the CDR3 is TGTGCCAGCTCACCAAGAGGCACCGGAGATAATTCACCCCTCCACTTT. The chain employs TRBV18 and TRBJ1-6; D is unclear. V was cut by 2 bases and J by 5 bases, with 13 bases left in between. CDR1 and CDR2 (germline): KGHSH, LQKENI. The CDR3 length is 16 residues. The whole variable domain, remainder taken from reference TRBV18 and TRBJ1-6, is NAGVMQNPRHLVRRRGQEARLRCSPMKGHSHVYWYRQLPEEGLKFMVYLQKENIIDESGMPKERFSAEFPKEGPSILRIQQVVRGDSAAYFCASSPRGTGDNSPLHFGNGTRLTVT.

The V gene is TRBV30, the J gene TRBJ2-7; unclear D gene. Germline V gives CDR1 GTSNPN, CDR2 SVGIG (reference sequence). This CDR3 contains 13 residues. Trimming cost V 5 bases and J 9 bases, with 20 bases left between them. The CDR3 is CAWGKSYLRGQYF. CDR3 nucleotides: TGTGCCTGGGGGAAAAGTTACTTACGAGGGCAGTACTTC.

The V call is TRBV7-2, the J call TRBJ2-3; no definite D call. The CDR3 consists of 13 residues. Trimming left V 6 bases short and J 10 bases short, with 17 bases between. Germline values: CDR1 SGHTA, CDR2 FQGNSA. DNA for the CDR3: TGTGCCAGCAGTTTTTCCCCTACGTCGGCGCAGTATTTT. This gives the protein CASSFSPTSAQYF. The full variable domain, rest sourced from reference TRBV7-2 and TRBJ2-3, is GAGVSQSPSNKVTEKGKDVELRCDPISGHTALYWYRQSLGQGLEFLIYFQGNSAPDKSGLPSDRFSAERTGGSVSTLTIQRTQQEDSAVYLCASSFSPTSAQYFGPGTRLTVL.

This clone was recorded once. V is TRBV6-5 and J is TRBJ2-7; D is possibly TRBD1 (6 bases). CDR3 size: 14 residues. Trimming left V 6 bases short and J 2 bases short, with 14 bases between. Germline V gives CDR1 MNHEY, CDR2 SVGAGI. The CDR3 DNA reads TGTGCCAGCAGACCCGCCGGGACAACCTACGAGCAGTACTTC. Translated, it gives CASRPAGTTYEQYF.

Worth noting for this clone: It is unclear where the CDR3 begins or ends on the DNA, so no DNA is shown, and the CDR3 is as TCRdb lists it. The CDR3 loop is CASSTSDRNQPQHF. The chain has TRBV6-5 and TRBJ1-5; the table's TRBD1 call for D was not verified on the DNA. A total of 14 residues make up the CDR3, ends included. Germline CDR1 reads MNHEY; CDR2 reads SVGAGI.

This chain uses TRBV10-3 with TRBJ1-3; D uncertain. CDR3 length: 17 amino acids. The germline V gene has CDR1 ENHRY and CDR2 SYGVKD. V gave up 5 bases and J gave up 0 bases, with 17 bases separating them. The CDR3 sequence: CAISPSQGRSSGNTIYF. CDR3 DNA: TGTGCCATCAGTCCCTCACAAGGCAGGAGCTCTGGAAACACCATATATTTT.

The chain has TRBV6-5 and TRBJ2-2; 7 nucleotides line up with TRBD2. CDR1 MNHEY and CDR2 SVGAGI come from the germline V gene. Trimming cost V 0 bases and J 5 bases; bases outside gene matches: 6. The CDR3 spans 16 residues. CDR3 protein: CASSYSTSLRTGELFF. The CDR3 region has the DNA TGTGCCAGCAGTTACTCGACTAGCTTAAGGACCGGGGAGCTGTTTTTT.

J is TRBJ2-3 and V is TRBV7-2; D not certain. V lost 5 bases and J 3 bases, leaving 15 bases between the germline ends. The CDR3 has 15 amino acids. Germline V gives CDR1 SGHTA, CDR2 FQGNSA. The CDR3 protein is CASSRSYMETDTQYF. For the CDR3, the DNA is TGTGCCAGCAGCCGCTCGTACATGGAGACAGATACGCAGTATTTT.

J is TRBJ1-3 and V is TRBV20-1, with D unresolved. Looked up from germline, CDR1 is DFQATT and CDR2 is SNEGSKA (reference sequence). Trimming cost V 4 bases and J 3 bases, with 4 bases left between them. This CDR3 has 11 amino acids. The CDR3 DNA reads TGCAGTGCTACAGGTGGAAACACCATATATTTT. This codes for CSATGGNTIYF.

V gene TRBV27 combines with J gene TRBJ2-1; 12 bases map to TRBD2. V shed 6 bases, J shed 4 bases, and the junction held 4 bases outside the gene matches. The CDR3 spans 15 residues. CDR1 is MNHEY and CDR2 is SMNVEV in the germline V gene (reference sequence). The CDR3 DNA reads as TGTGCCAGCAGGGTCGGACTAGCGGGGTACAATGAGCAGTTCTTC. Translating gives CASRVGLAGYNEQFF.

V usage is TRBV19 and J usage is TRBJ2-5; 9 positions match TRBD1. The CDR3 contains 16 residues. V gave up 6 bases and J gave up 4 bases; unmatched junction bases: 12. CDR1 and CDR2 (germline): LNHDA, SQIVND (reference sequence). CDR3 nucleotide sequence: TGTGCCAGTAGAAAGCGGGACAGGGTATTATCAGAGACCCAGTACTTC. It yields the protein CASRKRDRVLSETQYF.

The rearrangement links TRBV6-5 to TRBJ1-2; D call uncertain. V lost 0 bases and J 2 bases, leaving 10 bases between the germline ends. The CDR3 length is 15 residues. Germline CDR1 and CDR2: MNHEY and SVGAGI. DNA for the CDR3: TGTGCCAGCAGTTACTCGTCCGGATTAAACTATGGCTACACCTTC. Translating gives CASSYSSGLNYGYTF.

The rearrangement uses TRBV5-1 and TRBJ1-3; no firm D call. The CDR3 has 15 amino acids. Per the germline V gene, CDR1 is SGHRS and CDR2 is YFSETQ. V was shortened by 0 bases and J by 4 bases, with 11 bases between the two germline ends. Here the CDR3 reads CASSLASGGGNTIYF. The CDR3, as DNA: TGCGCCAGCAGCTTGGCGTCAGGAGGGGGAAACACCATATATTTT.

The J gene is TRBJ2-5, the V gene TRBV30; weak D call: TRBD1 (5 bases). Trimming left V 0 bases short and J 0 bases short, with 14 bases between. The V gene's germline CDR1 is GTSNPN and CDR2 SVGIG (reference sequence). This CDR3 spans 16 amino acids. CDR3 sequence reads: CAWSVLGAYYQETQYF. In nucleotides, the CDR3 is TGTGCCTGGAGTGTACTTGGGGCATATTACCAAGAGACCCAGTACTTC.